This T cell receptor beta chain was found in a study of blood T cell repertoires in COVID-19. Study at large: Samples came from the United States, Italy and Spain, spanning acute and convalescent COVID-19. PBMCs, B-cell-depleted T cells, or T cells provided the cDNA or gDNA that made up the material.

How the authors handled the data: Reference gene primer amplification gave nucleated cell count estimates. Only in-frame clones appear in the TCRdb table, and some are missing; sequencing was by immunoSEQ multiplex PCR. V, J and clone size are taken as reported in that table, and D and trimming were inferred from the DNA itself. The sample shows approximately 250,000 clones, about 89% of them seen only once. This CDR3 has 16 residues. The V gene end was trimmed by 5 bases and the J gene end by 2 bases; junction bases not matched to a gene: 10. CDR1 is MNHEY, CDR2 SMNVEV, per germline (reference sequence).

V and J are TRBV27 and TRBJ2-3; 7 bases are shared with TRBD1. The receptor's source is a man aged 35 to 55 with active or convalescent COVID-19. Sequencing used peripheral blood. The CDR3 DNA reads TGTGCCAGCAGTCCCGCCGGGACAGTCAACACAGATACGCAGTATTTT. Amino acid sequence: CASSPAGTVNTDTQYF.